Below, 2 T cell receptor beta chains from the same sample are listed, as sequenced in a study of T cell responses to AZD1222 COVID-19 vaccine. Sequencing was performed with immunoSEQ multiplex PCR; in TCRdb, only in-frame clones are kept and a portion is missing. This table holds under 150,000 clones, about 92% found once. The sequences come from peripheral blood, collected on day 0 of AZD1222 vaccination. The receptors were sampled from an adult in good health.

This chain links TRBV3-1 (or the pseudogene TRBV3-2) with TRBJ2-5; the D is unclear. This CDR3 is 14 amino acids long. The germline V gene encodes CDR1 LGHDT and CDR2 YNNKEL (reference sequence). V was clipped by 0 bases and J by 5 bases, with 10 bases between them. In nucleotides, the CDR3 is TGTGCCAGCAGCCAAGATCTAGTTAGGGAGACCCAGTACTTC. This translates into CASSQDLVRETQYF.

The genes are TRBV27 and TRBJ1-1; D ambiguous. This CDR3 has 13 residues. Germline CDR1 MNHEY, CDR2 SMNVEV (reference sequence). The V end lost 2 bases, the J end lost 1 base, and 5 bases lay between the germline ends. The CDR3 bases are TGTGCCAGCAGTTTACGGGCGAACACTGAAGCTTTCTTT. Translation: CASSLRANTEAFF.